This T cell receptor (beta chain) was identified during a study of cytomegalovirus exposure and HLA in healthy donors. General study results and limits: One later analysis, an examination of the roughly 110 validation repertoires, found that first-cohort TCR clusters tended to co-occur in them.

Sequencing was performed with immunoSEQ multiplex PCR; in TCRdb, only in-frame clones are kept and a portion is missing. Here the sample spans under 250,000 clones, roughly 84% being singletons. In the case of this clone: No antigen is known for it.

The receptor's source is a woman aged 18-30 years in good health and CMV-seropositive. The sample was PBMCs.

The CDR3 DNA reads as TGTGCCAGCAGAACCGGGACAGGATCCTACGAGCAGTACTTC. It translates to CASRTGTGSYEQYF. The rearrangement joins TRBV6-5 to TRBJ2-7, with 8 bases matching TRBD1. The germline CDR1 and CDR2 sequences are MNHEY and SVGAGI. The CDR3 has 14 amino acids. V was pared by 6 bases and J by 1 base, with 5 bases of the junction left unmatched.